This T cell receptor beta chain was sequenced during a study of CD8 T cells in Susac syndrome. TEMRA cells were FACS-enriched, and CD8+ and CD4+ T cells were isolated negatively. The authors reverse transcribed roughly 0.5 to 1 ug RNA with random hexamers. TCRdb passed the immunoSEQ multiplex PCR reads through MiXCR, listing each CDR3 protein once. The sample gives tens of thousands of distinct CDR3 sequences, 90% to 95% of which show up once; 0.26% is in the top ten. Sequencing was performed on CD8+ T cells from PBMCs. This TCR came from a human donor in good health.

The CDR3 is CSAPIWGLDTGELFF. The CDR3 DNA is TGCAGTGCCCCCATTTGGGGTCTTGACACCGGGGAGCTGTTTTTT. The J gene is TRBJ2-2, the V gene TRBV20-1; D is undetermined. Germline V gene data show CDR1 as DFQATT and CDR2 as SNEGSKA (reference sequence). The CDR3 loop spans 15 amino acids. The V and J ends lost 6 bases and 3 bases respectively, with 17 bases between them.